The present entry profiles one TCR beta chain with its context. Its cognate antigen is unknown. No infections or other immune events were documented during collection. The table came from immunoSEQ multiplex PCR; TCRdb's copy has only in-frame clones and leaves some out. The table shows about 89,000 clones, with around 85% occurring only once. Trimming left V 5 bases short and J 4 bases short, with 12 bases between. The length of the CDR3 is 13 residues. Germline V CDR1 and CDR2: MNHEY, SMNVEV (reference sequence). The data derive from a study of identifying expanded T cells in peripheral blood. The study, taken as a whole, reports: Clone count variance between two-week samples rose with total template count. About 1.2 clones differed between technical replicates, versus 16.4 and 19 over time.

The TCR originated in a person between 18 and 70 years old in good health. Sequenced sample: blood. This rearrangement joins TRBV27 to TRBJ2-7, with D hard to call. The CDR3 sequence is CASSPPGGYEQYF. The CDR3 nucleotides are TGTGCCAGCAGTCCCCCCGGCGGTTACGAGCAGTACTTC.